This T cell receptor beta chain derives from a study of T cell repertoires in ileal Crohn's disease. Germline assignment: CDR1 SGHRS and CDR2 YFSETQ. This CDR3 spans 14 amino acids. The V gene lost 0 bases and the J gene lost 4 bases, with 10 bases spanning the gap. The sample's time point: inflamed ileum from the surgical specimen. Sequencing was performed with immunoSEQ multiplex PCR; in TCRdb, only in-frame clones are kept and a portion is missing. The table lists around 5,400 clones, 82% of them singletons. The chain is built from TRBV5-1 and TRBJ2-5, with a tentative D call TRBD2 (5 bases). The receptor was derived from an adult with Crohn's disease. The material sequenced was ileal tissue. The CDR3 DNA is TGCGCCAGCAGCTTGGATGCGGGCGGAGAGACCCAGTACTTC. Its translation: CASSLDAGGETQYF.